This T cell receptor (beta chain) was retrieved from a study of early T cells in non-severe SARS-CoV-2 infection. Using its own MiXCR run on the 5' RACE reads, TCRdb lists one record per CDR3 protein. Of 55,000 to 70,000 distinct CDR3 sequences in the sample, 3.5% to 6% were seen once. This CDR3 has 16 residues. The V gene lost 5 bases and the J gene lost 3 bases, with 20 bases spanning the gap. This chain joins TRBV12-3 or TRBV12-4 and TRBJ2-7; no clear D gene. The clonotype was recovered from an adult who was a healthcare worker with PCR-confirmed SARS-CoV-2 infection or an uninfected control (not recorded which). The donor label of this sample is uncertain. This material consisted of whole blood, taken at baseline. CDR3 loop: CASSPPLRKANYEQYF. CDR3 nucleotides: TGTGCCAGCAGTCCCCCCCTCAGGAAGGCCAACTACGAGCAGTACTTC.